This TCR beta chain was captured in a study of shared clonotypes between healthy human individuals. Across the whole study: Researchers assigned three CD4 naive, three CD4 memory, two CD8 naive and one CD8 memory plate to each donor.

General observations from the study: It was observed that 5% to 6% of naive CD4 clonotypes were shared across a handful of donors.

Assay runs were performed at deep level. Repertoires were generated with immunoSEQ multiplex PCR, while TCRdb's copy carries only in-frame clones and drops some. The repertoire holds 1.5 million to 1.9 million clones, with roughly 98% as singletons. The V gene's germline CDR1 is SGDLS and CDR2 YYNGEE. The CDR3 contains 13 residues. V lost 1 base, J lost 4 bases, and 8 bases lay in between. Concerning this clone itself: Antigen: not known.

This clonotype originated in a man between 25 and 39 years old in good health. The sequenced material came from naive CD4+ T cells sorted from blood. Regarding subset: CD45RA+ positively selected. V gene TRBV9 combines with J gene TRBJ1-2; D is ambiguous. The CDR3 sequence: CASSVTEGYGYTF. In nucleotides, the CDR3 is TGTGCCAGCAGCGTAACGGAGGGCTATGGCTACACCTTC.